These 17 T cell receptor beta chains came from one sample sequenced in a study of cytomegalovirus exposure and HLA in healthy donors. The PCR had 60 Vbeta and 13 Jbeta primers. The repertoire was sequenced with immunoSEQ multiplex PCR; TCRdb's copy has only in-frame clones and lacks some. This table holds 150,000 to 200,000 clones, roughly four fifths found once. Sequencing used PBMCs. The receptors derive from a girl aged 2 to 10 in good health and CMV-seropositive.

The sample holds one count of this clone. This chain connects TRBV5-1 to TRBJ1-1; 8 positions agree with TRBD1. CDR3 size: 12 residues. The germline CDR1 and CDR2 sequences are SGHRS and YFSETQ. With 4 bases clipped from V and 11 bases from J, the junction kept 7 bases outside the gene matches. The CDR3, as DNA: TGCGCCAGCAGCCTCGACAGGGGAAGGGCTTTCTTT. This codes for CASSLDRGRAFF.

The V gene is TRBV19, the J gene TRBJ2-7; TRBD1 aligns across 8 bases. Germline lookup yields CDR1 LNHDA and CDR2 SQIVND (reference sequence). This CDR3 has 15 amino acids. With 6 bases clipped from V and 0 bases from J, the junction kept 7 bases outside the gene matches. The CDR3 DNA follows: TGTGCCAGTAGCCGTTCTGGACAGGGCTCCTACGAGCAGTACTTC. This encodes CASSRSGQGSYEQYF.

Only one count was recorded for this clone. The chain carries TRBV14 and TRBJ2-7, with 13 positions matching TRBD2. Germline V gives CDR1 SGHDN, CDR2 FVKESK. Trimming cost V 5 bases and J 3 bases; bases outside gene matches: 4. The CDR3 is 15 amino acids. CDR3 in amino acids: CASSFRLAGGYEQYF. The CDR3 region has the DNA TGTGCCAGCAGCTTCCGACTAGCGGGAGGCTACGAGCAGTACTTC.

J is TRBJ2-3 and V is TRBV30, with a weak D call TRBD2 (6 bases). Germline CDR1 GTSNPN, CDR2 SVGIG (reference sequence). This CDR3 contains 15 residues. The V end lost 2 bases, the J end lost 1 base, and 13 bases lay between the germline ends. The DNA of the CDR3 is TGTGCCTGGAGTCTGGCAGGAGGGGGCACAGATACGCAGTATTTT. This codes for CAWSLAGGGTDTQYF.

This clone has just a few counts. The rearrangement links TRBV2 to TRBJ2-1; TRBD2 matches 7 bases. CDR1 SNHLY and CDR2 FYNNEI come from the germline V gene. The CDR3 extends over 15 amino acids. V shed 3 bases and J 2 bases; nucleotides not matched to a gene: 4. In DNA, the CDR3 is TGTGCCAGCAGTGAGCGGGAGAGCCCCTACAATGAGCAGTTCTTC. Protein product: CASSERESPYNEQFF. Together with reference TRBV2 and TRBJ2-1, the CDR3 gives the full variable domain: EPEVTQTPSHQVTQMGQEVILRCVPISNHLYFYWYRQILGQKVEFLVSFYNNEISEKSEIFDDQFSVERPDGSNFTLKIRSTKLEDSAMYFCASSERESPYNEQFFGPGTRLTVL.

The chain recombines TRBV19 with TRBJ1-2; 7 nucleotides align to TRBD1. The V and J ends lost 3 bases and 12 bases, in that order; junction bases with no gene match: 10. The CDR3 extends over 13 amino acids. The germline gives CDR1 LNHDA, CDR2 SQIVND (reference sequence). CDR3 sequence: CASSMTDRPVDTF. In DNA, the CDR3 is TGTGCCAGTAGTATGACGGACAGGCCGGTGGACACCTTC.

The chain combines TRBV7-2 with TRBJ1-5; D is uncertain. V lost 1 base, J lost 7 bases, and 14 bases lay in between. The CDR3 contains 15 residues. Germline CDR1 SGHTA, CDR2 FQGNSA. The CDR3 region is CASSLVVTRGQPQHF. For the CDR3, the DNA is TGTGCCAGCAGCTTAGTCGTTACACGTGGCCAGCCCCAGCATTTT.

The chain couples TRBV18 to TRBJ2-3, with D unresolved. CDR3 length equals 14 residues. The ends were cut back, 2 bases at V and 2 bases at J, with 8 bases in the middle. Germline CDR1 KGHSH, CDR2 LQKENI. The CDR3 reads CASSPDSNTDTQYF. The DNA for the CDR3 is TGTGCCAGCTCACCAGACTCTAACACAGATACGCAGTATTTT. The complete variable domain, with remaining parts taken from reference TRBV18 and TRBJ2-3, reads NAGVMQNPRHLVRRRGQEARLRCSPMKGHSHVYWYRQLPEEGLKFMVYLQKENIIDESGMPKERFSAEFPKEGPSILRIQQVVRGDSAAYFCASSPDSNTDTQYFGPGTRLTVL.

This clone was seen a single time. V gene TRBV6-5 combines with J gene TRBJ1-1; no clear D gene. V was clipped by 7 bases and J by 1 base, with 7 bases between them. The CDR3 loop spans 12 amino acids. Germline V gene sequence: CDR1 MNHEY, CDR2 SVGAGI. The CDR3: CASKETNTEAFF. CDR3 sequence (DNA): TGTGCCAGCAAGGAGACGAACACTGAAGCTTTCTTT.

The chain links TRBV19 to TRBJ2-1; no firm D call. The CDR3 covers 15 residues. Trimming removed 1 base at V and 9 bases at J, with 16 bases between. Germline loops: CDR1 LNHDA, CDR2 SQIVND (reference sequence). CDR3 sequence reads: CASSIVISAAIEQFF. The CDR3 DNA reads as TGTGCCAGTAGTATAGTCATTTCGGCGGCGATTGAGCAGTTCTTC.

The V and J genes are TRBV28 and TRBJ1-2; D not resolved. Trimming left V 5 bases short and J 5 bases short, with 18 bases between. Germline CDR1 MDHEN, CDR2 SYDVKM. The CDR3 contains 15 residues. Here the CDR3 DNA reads TGTGCCAGCAGTCCCCCCCCGGAGGGCGGGTATGGCTACACCTTC. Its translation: CASSPPPEGGYGYTF.

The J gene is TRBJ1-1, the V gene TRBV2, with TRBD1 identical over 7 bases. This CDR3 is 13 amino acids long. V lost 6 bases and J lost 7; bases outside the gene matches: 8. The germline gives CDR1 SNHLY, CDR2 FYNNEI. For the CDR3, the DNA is TGTGCCAGCAGGGCCATTAGGGACAGTGAAGCTTTCTTT. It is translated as CASRAIRDSEAFF. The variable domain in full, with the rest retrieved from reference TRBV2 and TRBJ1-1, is EPEVTQTPSHQVTQMGQEVILRCVPISNHLYFYWYRQILGQKVEFLVSFYNNEISEKSEIFDDQFSVERPDGSNFTLKIRSTKLEDSAMYFCASRAIRDSEAFFGQGTRLTVV.

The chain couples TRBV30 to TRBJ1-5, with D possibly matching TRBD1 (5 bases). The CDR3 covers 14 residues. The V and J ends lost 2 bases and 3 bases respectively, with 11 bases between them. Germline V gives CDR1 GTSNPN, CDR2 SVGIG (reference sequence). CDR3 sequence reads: CAWSQGLNNQPQHF. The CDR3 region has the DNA TGTGCCTGGAGTCAGGGTTTGAACAATCAGCCCCAGCATTTT.

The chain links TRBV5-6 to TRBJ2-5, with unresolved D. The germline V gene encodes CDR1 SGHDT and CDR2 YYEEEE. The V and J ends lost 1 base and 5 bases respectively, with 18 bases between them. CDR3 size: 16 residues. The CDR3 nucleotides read TGTGCCAGCAGCTTGTATTCTATCCTAAAAGTGGAGACCCAGTACTTC. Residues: CASSLYSILKVETQYF.

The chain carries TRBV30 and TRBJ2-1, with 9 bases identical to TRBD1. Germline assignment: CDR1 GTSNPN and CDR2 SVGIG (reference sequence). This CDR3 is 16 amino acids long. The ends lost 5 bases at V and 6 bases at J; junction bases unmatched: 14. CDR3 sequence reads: CAWRDRDVSGPNEQFF. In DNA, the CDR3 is TGTGCCTGGCGGGACAGGGATGTTAGCGGACCCAATGAGCAGTTCTTC. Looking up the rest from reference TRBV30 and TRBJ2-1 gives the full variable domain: SQTIHQWPATLVQPVGSPLSLECTVEGTSNPNLYWYRQAAGRGLQLLFYSVGIGQISSEVPQNLSASRPQDRQFILSSKKLLLSDSGFYLCAWRDRDVSGPNEQFFGPGTRLTVL.

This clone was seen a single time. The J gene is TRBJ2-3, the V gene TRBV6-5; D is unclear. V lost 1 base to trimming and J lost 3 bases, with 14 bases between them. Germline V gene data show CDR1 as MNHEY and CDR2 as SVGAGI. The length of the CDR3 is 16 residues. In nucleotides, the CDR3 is TGTGCCAGCAGTTACTTCTCCTTCCAAGAGACAGATACGCAGTATTTT. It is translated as CASSYFSFQETDTQYF.

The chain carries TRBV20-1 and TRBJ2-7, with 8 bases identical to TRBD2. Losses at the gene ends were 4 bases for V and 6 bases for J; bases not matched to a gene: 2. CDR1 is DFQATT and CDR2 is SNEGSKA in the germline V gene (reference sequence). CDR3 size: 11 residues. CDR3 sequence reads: CSATLAGEQYF. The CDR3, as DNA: TGCAGTGCTACTCTAGCGGGCGAGCAGTACTTC.